The 16 T cell receptor beta chains reported below all come from one sample, sequenced in a study of OX40 agonist ivuxolimab in advanced cancers. Library creation used the immunoSEQ multiplex PCR assay. TCRdb mirrors the immuneACCESS table, restricted to in-frame sequences. Some clones are absent from its copies; in checked studies, under half trace to an unresolved V gene, and the reason for the others is unknown. The sample records about 150,000 clones, approximately 94% of which are singletons. The ten top clones hold around 0.28% of the sample. Here the sequenced sample was CD4+ or CD8+ T cells sorted from blood, taken in a trial of the OX40 agonist ivuxolimab. Source of these receptors: an adult with an advanced solid tumor such as melanoma, head and neck, liver or kidney cancer.

This chain joins TRBV11-2 and TRBJ2-3; TRBD2 agrees at 9 bases. Germline-derived CDR1 and CDR2 are SGHAT and FQNNGV. This CDR3 has 16 amino acids. V was pared by 6 bases and J by 1 base, with 8 bases of the junction left unmatched. The CDR3 here is CASRNIAGAGTDTQYF. DNA of the CDR3: TGTGCCAGCAGGAACATAGCGGGAGCGGGCACAGATACGCAGTATTTT. Combining the CDR3 with reference TRBV11-2 and TRBJ2-3 gives the whole variable domain EAGVAQSPRYKIIEKRQSVAFWCNPISGHATLYWYQQILGQGPKLLIQFQNNGVVDDSQLPKDRFSAERLKGVDSTLKIQPAKLEDSAVYLCASRNIAGAGTDTQYFGPGTRLTVL.

The chain combines TRBV5-1 with TRBJ2-1, with 10 nucleotides matching TRBD2. Germline CDR1 reads SGHRS; CDR2 reads YFSETQ. J gave up 5 bases and V 7 bases, and 9 bases lay outside the gene matches. This CDR3 is 15 amino acids long. The CDR3 DNA reads as TGCGCCAGCGGATTAACTAGCGGGGCTGACAATGAGCAGTTCTTC. Its translation: CASGLTSGADNEQFF.

V gene TRBV6-1 combines with J gene TRBJ2-3; 8 bases fit TRBD2. Germline-derived CDR1 and CDR2 are MNHNS and SASEGT. Germline trimming cut 7 bases from V and 5 bases from J; bases unmatched to any gene: 8. The CDR3 contains 14 residues. DNA of the CDR3: TGTGCCAGCATCTCGGGAGGGCCAGGAGATACGCAGTATTTT. It encodes CASISGGPGDTQYF.

The V gene is TRBV28, the J gene TRBJ2-7; tentative D call: TRBD1 (5 bases). The CDR3 length is 13 residues. The germline gives CDR1 MDHEN, CDR2 SYDVKM. Trimming removed 8 bases at V and 5 bases at J, with 16 bases between. The CDR3 region has the DNA TGTGCCAGCCATCCTAGGGGTTTCCACGAGCAGTACTTC. Translation gives CASHPRGFHEQYF.

A single count supports this clone. The chain is built from TRBV5-5 and TRBJ2-5, with a tentative D call TRBD1 (6 bases). The CDR3 consists of 15 residues. Trimming stripped 5 bases from V and 1 base from J, with 15 bases between. Germline-derived CDR1 and CDR2 are SGHKS and YYEKEE (reference sequence). The CDR3 loop reads CASSPRYRAQETQYF. CDR3 sequence (DNA): TGTGCCAGCAGTCCCCGATACAGGGCCCAAGAGACCCAGTACTTC.

The rearrangement links TRBV15 to TRBJ1-2, with D possibly being TRBD1 (6 bases). CDR3 length: 13 residues. Germline-derived CDR1 and CDR2 are LNHNV and YYDKDF (reference sequence). Deletions cut 1 base from V and 8 bases from J, with 11 bases between. This chain's CDR3 is CATSRGQGLGYTF. As DNA, the CDR3 is TGTGCCACCAGCAGAGGGCAGGGGTTGGGCTACACCTTC.

The rearrangement uses TRBV7-3 and TRBJ2-1; D is unresolved. Deletions cut 3 bases from V and 0 bases from J, with 9 bases between. Per germline, CDR1 SGHTA and CDR2 FQGTGA. CDR3 length: 15 amino acids. CDR3 protein: CASSFRGSSYNEQFF. DNA for the CDR3: TGTGCCAGCAGCTTCCGCGGAAGCTCCTACAATGAGCAGTTCTTC. The full variable domain, in which reference TRBV7-3 and TRBJ2-1 provide the parts outside the CDR3, is GAGVSQTPSNKVTEKGKYVELRCDPISGHTALYWYRQSLGQGPEFLIYFQGTGAADDSGLPNDRFFAVRPEGSVSTLKIQRTERGDSAVYLCASSFRGSSYNEQFFGPGTRLTVL.

This clone was seen once. The chain joins TRBV6-5 to TRBJ1-1; the match to TRBD1 covers 7 bases. The trim removed 5 bases at V and 7 bases at J, leaving 7 bases unmatched. CDR3 size: 13 residues. CDR1 and CDR2 from the germline V gene are MNHEY and SVGAGI. The CDR3 DNA reads TGTGCCAGCAGTGAGGGGACAGTACTTGAAGCTTTCTTT. Its translation is CASSEGTVLEAFF.

This rearrangement joins TRBV19 to TRBJ1-2; TRBD1 is a possible D gene (5 bases). Per germline, CDR1 LNHDA and CDR2 SQIVND (reference sequence). Trimming pared 2 bases from V and 7 bases from J, leaving 14 bases between. The CDR3 has 14 amino acids. CDR3 amino acids: CASSISWDGVGYTF. The CDR3 DNA reads TGTGCCAGTAGTATATCGTGGGACGGGGTTGGCTACACCTTC.

The chain recombines TRBV9 with TRBJ2-7; D might be TRBD1 or TRBD2, each matching 6 bases. This CDR3 is built from 14 residues. V lost 4 bases and J 9 bases, leaving 20 bases between the germline ends. Looked up from germline, CDR1 is SGDLS and CDR2 is YYNGEE. The CDR3 is CASSQGPLGGWQYF. The CDR3 bases are TGTGCCAGCAGCCAGGGGCCGCTAGGAGGGTGGCAGTACTTC. Filled out from reference TRBV9 and TRBJ2-7, the complete variable domain reads DSGVTQTPKHLITATGQRVTLRCSPRSGDLSVYWYQQSLDQGLQFLIQYYNGEERAKGNILERFSAQQFPDLHSELNLSSLELGDSALYFCASSQGPLGGWQYFGPGTRLTVT.

In nucleotides, the CDR3 is TGTGCCAGCAGCTTGTTGGGGACTAGCGGCACCGGGGAGCTGTTTTTT. This translates into CASSLLGTSGTGELFF. The V and J genes are TRBV5-6 and TRBJ2-2, with 11 bases identical to TRBD2. Looked up from germline, CDR1 is SGHDT and CDR2 is YYEEEE. Losses at the gene ends were 1 base for V and 4 bases for J; bases not matched to a gene: 3. The CDR3 covers 16 residues.

The rearrangement uses TRBV6-5 and TRBJ1-1, with D perhaps TRBD1 (6 bases). The CDR3 consists of 15 residues. Germline V CDR1 and CDR2: MNHEY, SVGAGI. V was shortened by 2 bases and J by 4 bases, with 14 bases between the two germline ends. The CDR3 coding sequence is TGTGCCAGCAGTTACATCCTAGGGGGTGGCACTGAAGCTTTCTTT. It translates to CASSYILGGGTEAFF.

The chain recombines TRBV7-2 with TRBJ2-3; the match to TRBD2 covers 7 bases. This CDR3 has 16 residues. Germline CDR1 is SGHTA and CDR2 is FQGNSA. The J segment lost 2 bases and the V segment lost 1 base, leaving 6 bases of the junction unmatched. The CDR3 sequence: CASSLGAGLATDTQYF. The CDR3 DNA sequence: TGTGCCAGCAGCTTAGGAGCGGGGTTAGCCACAGATACGCAGTATTTT. Supplemented by reference TRBV7-2 and TRBJ2-3, the full variable domain reads GAGVSQSPSNKVTEKGKDVELRCDPISGHTALYWYRQSLGQGLEFLIYFQGNSAPDKSGLPSDRFSAERTGGSVSTLTIQRTQQEDSAVYLCASSLGAGLATDTQYFGPGTRLTVL.

The J gene is TRBJ2-2, the V gene TRBV29-1, with TRBD1 matching 10 bases. CDR3 length: 15 amino acids. The germline gives CDR1 SQVTM, CDR2 ANQGSEA. The V and J ends lost 7 bases and 3 bases, in that order; junction bases with no gene match: 8. The CDR3 loop is CSGEGTGEDTGELFF. CDR3 bases: TGCAGCGGGGAAGGGACAGGGGAAGACACCGGGGAGCTGTTTTTT.

The rearrangement uses TRBV6-5 and TRBJ1-1; D uncertain. The CDR3 contains 13 residues. From germline, CDR1 is MNHEY and CDR2 SVGAGI. The CDR3 bases are TGTGCGCTCAGGCCCCAACCGAACACTGAAGCTTTCTTT. Translating it yields CALRPQPNTEAFF.

This sequence joins TRBV29-1 and TRBJ2-1; D unclear. Trimming cost V 4 bases and J 0 bases, with 13 bases left between them. The CDR3 extends over 15 amino acids. Germline CDR1 SQVTM, CDR2 ANQGSEA. In nucleotides, the CDR3 is TGCAGCGTTGTTAGACTCCTAAGCTCCTACAATGAGCAGTTCTTC. Its protein is CSVVRLLSSYNEQFF.